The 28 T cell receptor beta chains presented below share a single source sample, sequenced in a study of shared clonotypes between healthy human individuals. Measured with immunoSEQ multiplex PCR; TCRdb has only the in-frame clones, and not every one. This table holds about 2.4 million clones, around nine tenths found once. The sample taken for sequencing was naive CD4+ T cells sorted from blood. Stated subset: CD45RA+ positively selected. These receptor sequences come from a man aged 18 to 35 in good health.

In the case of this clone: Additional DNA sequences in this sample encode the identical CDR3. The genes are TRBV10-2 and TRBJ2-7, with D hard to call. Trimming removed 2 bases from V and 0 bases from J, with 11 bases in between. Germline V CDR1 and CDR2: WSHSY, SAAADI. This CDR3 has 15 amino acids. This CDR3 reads CASSEAGPLSYEQYF. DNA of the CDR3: TGCGCCAGCAGTGAGGCTGGGCCTCTCTCCTACGAGCAGTACTTC.

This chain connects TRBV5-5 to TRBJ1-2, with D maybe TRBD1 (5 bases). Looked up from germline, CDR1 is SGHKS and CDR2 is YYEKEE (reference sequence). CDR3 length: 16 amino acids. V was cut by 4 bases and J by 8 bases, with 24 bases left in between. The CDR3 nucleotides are TGTGCCAGCAGCCCCGACCGGGGCTTCAACGCCGGGGGCTACACCTTC. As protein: CASSPDRGFNAGGYTF.

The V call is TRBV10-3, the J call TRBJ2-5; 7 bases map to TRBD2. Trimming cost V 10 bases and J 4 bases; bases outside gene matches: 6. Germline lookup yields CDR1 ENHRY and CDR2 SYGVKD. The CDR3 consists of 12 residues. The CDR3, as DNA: TGTGCCACTAGGACTAGTGGAGAGACCCAGTACTTC. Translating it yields CATRTSGETQYF.

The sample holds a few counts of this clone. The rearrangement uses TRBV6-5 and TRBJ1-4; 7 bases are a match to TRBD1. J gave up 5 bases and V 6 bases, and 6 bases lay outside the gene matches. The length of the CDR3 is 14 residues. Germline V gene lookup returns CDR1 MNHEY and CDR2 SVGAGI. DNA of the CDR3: TGTGCCAGCAGAGAGACAGGGCCAAATGAAAAACTGTTTTTT. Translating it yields CASRETGPNEKLFF.

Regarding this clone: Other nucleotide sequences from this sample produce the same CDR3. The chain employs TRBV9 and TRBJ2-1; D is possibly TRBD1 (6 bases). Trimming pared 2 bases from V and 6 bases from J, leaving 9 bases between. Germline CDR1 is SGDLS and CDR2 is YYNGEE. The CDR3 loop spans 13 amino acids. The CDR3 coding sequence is TGTGCCAGCAGCGTGGACAGCTTCAATGAGCAGTTCTTC. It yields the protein CASSVDSFNEQFF.

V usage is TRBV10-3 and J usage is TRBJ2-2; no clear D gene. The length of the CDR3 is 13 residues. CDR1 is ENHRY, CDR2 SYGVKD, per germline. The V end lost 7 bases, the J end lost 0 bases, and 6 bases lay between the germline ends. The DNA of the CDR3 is TGTGCCATCACTCCCTCGAACACCGGGGAGCTGTTTTTT. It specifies CAITPSNTGELFF.

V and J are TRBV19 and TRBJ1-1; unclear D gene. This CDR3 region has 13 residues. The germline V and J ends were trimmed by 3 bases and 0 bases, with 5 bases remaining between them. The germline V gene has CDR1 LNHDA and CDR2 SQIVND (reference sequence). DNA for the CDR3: TGTGCCAGTAGTATTGAGTTGAACACTGAAGCTTTCTTT. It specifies CASSIELNTEAFF.

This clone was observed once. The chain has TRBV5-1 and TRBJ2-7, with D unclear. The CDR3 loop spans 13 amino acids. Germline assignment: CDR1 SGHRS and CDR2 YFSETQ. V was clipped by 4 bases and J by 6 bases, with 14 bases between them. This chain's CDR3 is CASSDGAVFEQYF. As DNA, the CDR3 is TGCGCCAGCAGCGACGGCGCGGTATTCGAGCAGTACTTC.

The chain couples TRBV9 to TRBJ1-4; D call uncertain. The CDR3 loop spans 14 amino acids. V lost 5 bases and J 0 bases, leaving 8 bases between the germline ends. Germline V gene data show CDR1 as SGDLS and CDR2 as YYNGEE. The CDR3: CASSSISTNEKLFF. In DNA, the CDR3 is TGTGCCAGCAGTTCGATCTCAACTAATGAAAAACTGTTTTTT.

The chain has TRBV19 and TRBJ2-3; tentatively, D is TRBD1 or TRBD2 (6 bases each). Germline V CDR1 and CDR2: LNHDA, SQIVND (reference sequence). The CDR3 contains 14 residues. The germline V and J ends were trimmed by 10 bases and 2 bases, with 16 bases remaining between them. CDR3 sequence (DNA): TGTGCCACCCACAAGGGGGGTGACACAGATACGCAGTATTTT. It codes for CATHKGGDTDTQYF.

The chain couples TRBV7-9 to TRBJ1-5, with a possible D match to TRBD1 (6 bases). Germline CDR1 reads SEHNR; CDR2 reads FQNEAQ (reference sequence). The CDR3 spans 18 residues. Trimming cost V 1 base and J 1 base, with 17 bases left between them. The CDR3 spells CASSLGWEGGWSNQPQHF. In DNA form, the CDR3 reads TGTGCCAGCAGCTTAGGTTGGGAAGGGGGATGGAGCAATCAGCCCCAGCATTTT. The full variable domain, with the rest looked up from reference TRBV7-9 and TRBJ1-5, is DTGVSQNPRHKITKRGQNVTFRCDPISEHNRLYWYRQTLGQGPEFLTYFQNEAQLEKSRLLSDRFSAERPKGSFSTLEIQRTEQGDSAMYLCASSLGWEGGWSNQPQHFGDGTRLSIL.

Written as DNA, the CDR3 is TGCAGCGCCGCAGGGTTGAACACTGAAGCTTTCTTT. It codes for CSAAGLNTEAFF. V is TRBV29-1 and J is TRBJ1-1, with a possible D match to TRBD1 (5 bases). Germline V gives CDR1 SQVTM, CDR2 ANQGSEA. Trimming removed 7 bases from V and 0 bases from J, with 9 bases in between. The CDR3 length is 12 residues.

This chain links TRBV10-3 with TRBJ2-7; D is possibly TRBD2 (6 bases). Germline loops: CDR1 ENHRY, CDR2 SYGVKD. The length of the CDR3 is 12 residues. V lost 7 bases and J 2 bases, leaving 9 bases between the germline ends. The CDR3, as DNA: TGTGCCATCATGGCGGGGACCTACGAGCAGTACTTC. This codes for CAIMAGTYEQYF.

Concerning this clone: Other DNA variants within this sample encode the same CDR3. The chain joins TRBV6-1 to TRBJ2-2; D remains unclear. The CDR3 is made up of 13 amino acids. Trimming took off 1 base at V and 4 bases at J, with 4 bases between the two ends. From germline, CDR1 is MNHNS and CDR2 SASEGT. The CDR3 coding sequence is TGTGCCAGCAGTGAAGTGGGCACCGGGGAGCTGTTTTTT. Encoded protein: CASSEVGTGELFF.

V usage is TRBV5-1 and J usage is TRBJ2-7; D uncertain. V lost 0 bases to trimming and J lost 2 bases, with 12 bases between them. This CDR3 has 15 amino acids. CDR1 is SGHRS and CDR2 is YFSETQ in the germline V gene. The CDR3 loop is CASSLAPGKTYEQYF. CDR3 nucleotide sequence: TGCGCCAGCAGCTTGGCCCCAGGAAAAACCTACGAGCAGTACTTC.

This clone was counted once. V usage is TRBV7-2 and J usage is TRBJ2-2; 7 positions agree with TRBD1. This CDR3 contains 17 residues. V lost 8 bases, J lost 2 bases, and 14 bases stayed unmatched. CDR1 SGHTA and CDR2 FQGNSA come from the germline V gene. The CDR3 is CASRAAPGQSNTGELFF. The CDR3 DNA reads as TGTGCCAGCCGGGCTGCTCCGGGACAGTCAAACACCGGGGAGCTGTTTTTT.

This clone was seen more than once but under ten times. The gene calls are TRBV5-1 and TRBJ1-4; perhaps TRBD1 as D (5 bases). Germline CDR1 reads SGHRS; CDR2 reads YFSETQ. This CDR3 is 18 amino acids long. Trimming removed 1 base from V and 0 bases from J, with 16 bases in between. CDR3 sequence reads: CASSLSPPGVATNEKLFF. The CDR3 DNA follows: TGCGCCAGCAGCTTGAGTCCCCCGGGGGTTGCAACTAATGAAAAACTGTTTTTT.

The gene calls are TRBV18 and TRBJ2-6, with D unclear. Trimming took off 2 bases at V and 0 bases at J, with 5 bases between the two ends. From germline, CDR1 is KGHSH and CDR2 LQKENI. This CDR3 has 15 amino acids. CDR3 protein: CASSPKDSGANVLTF. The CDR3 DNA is TGTGCCAGCTCACCAAAAGACTCTGGGGCCAACGTCCTGACTTTC. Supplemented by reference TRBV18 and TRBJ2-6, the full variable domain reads NAGVMQNPRHLVRRRGQEARLRCSPMKGHSHVYWYRQLPEEGLKFMVYLQKENIIDESGMPKERFSAEFPKEGPSILRIQQVVRGDSAAYFCASSPKDSGANVLTFGAGSRLTVL.

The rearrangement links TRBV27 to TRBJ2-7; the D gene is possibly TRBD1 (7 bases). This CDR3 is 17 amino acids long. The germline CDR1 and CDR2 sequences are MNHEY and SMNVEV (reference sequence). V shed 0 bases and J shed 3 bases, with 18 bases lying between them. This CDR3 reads CASSLSKPQGGGYEQYF. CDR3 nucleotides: TGTGCCAGCAGTTTATCGAAACCGCAGGGGGGAGGCTACGAGCAGTACTTC.

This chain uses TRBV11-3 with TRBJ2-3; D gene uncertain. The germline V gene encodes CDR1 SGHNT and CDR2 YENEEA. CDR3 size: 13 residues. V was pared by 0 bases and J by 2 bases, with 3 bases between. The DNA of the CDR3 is TGTGCCAGCAGCTTAGATCTCACAGATACGCAGTATTTT. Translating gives CASSLDLTDTQYF.

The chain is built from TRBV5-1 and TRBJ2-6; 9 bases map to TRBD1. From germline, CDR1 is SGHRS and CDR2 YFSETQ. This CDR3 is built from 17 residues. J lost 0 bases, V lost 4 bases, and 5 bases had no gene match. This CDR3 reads CASSMTGGNSGANVLTF. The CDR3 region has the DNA TGCGCCAGCAGCATGACAGGGGGTAACTCTGGGGCCAACGTCCTGACTTTC.

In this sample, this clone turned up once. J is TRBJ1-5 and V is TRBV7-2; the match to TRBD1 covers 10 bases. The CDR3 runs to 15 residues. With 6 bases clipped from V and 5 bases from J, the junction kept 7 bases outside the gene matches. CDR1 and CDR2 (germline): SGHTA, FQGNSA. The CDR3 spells CASSPTGGGHQPQHF. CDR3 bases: TGTGCCAGCAGTCCGACAGGGGGCGGTCATCAGCCCCAGCATTTT.

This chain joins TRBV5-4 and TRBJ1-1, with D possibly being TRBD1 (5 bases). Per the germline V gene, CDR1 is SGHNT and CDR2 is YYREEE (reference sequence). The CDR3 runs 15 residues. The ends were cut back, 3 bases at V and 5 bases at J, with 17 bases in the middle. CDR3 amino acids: CASSSGPPKVTEAFF. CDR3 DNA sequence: TGTGCCAGCAGCTCGGGACCCCCCAAGGTTACTGAAGCTTTCTTT.

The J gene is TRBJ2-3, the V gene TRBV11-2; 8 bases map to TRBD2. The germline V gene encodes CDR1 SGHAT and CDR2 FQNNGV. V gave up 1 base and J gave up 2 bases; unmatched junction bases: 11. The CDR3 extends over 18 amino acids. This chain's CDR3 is CASSLGFGWRGDTDTQYF. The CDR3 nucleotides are TGTGCCAGCAGCTTAGGCTTTGGTTGGCGGGGGGACACAGATACGCAGTATTTT.

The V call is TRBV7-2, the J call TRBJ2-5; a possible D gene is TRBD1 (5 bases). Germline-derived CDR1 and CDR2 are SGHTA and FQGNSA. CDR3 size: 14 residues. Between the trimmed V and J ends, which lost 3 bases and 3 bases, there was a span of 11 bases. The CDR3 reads CASSFVPGKETQYF. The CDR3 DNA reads TGTGCCAGCAGCTTTGTTCCAGGGAAAGAGACCCAGTACTTC.

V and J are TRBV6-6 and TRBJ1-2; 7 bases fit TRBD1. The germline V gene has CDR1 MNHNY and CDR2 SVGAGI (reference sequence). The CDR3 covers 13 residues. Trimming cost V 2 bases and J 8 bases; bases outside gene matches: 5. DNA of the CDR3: TGTGCCAGCAGTTACCATACAGGGGAGGGCTACACCTTC. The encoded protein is CASSYHTGEGYTF.

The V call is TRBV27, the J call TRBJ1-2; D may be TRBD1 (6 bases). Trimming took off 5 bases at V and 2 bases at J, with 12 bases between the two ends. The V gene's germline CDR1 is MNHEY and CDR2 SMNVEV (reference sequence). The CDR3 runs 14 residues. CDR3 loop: CASSPPGANYGYTF. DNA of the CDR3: TGTGCCAGCAGTCCGCCGGGGGCGAACTATGGCTACACCTTC.

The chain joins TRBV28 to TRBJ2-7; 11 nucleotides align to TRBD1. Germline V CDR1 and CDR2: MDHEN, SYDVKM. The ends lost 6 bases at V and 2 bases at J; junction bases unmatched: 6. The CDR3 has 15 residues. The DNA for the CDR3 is TGTGCCAGCAGGTCGACGGGACAGGGGGCCTACGAGCAGTACTTC. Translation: CASRSTGQGAYEQYF.